Below, 25 T cell receptor beta chains from the same sample are listed, as sequenced in a study of naive CD8 T cells in extremely preterm neonates. Findings and caveats of the study: Preterm infants showed shorter CDR3s, fewer N additions and less trimming than older groups.

Preterm samples came from extremely preterm deliveries at roughly 21-27 weeks. Clones were read by immunoSEQ multiplex PCR, and TCRdb kept only the in-frame ones, dropping some. The table records 21,000 or so clones, about 87% of them present only once. The antigens of these receptors remain unknown. The sample taken for sequencing was naive CD8+ T cells from cord blood. All receptors derive from a boy who was born preterm.

This chain connects TRBV7-2 to TRBJ2-7; TRBD2 aligns across 13 bases. Looked up from germline, CDR1 is SGHTA and CDR2 is FQGNSA. The CDR3 has 14 amino acids. V lost 5 bases to trimming and J lost 2 bases; unmatched junction nucleotides: 0. Here the CDR3 reads CASSTSGGAYEQYF. The CDR3 DNA reads as TGTGCCAGCAGCACTAGCGGGGGGGCCTACGAGCAGTACTTC.

J is TRBJ2-7 and V is TRBV10-2; D not certain. Trimming cost V 0 bases and J 0 bases, with 3 bases left between them. From germline, CDR1 is WSHSY and CDR2 SAAADI. The CDR3 loop spans 13 amino acids. CDR3 sequence (DNA): TGCGCCAGCAGTGAGTCAGTCTCCTACGAGCAGTACTTC. This translates into CASSESVSYEQYF.

This chain uses TRBV7-9 with TRBJ1-2; possibly TRBD1 for D (6 bases). Germline loops: CDR1 SEHNR, CDR2 FQNEAQ (reference sequence). CDR3 length equals 13 residues. V was clipped by 5 bases and J by 1 base, with 8 bases between them. The CDR3 is CASSPGHNYGYTF. Here the CDR3 DNA reads TGTGCCAGCAGCCCGGGACATAACTATGGCTACACCTTC.

The chain uses TRBV9 and TRBJ2-3, with D possibly TRBD2 on 6 matching bases. CDR1 SGDLS and CDR2 YYNGEE come from the germline V gene. The CDR3 length is 14 residues. Trimming removed 3 bases from V and 0 bases from J, with 8 bases in between. Written as DNA, the CDR3 is TGTGCCAGCAGCGGTAGCGGTAGCACAGATACGCAGTATTTT. Residues: CASSGSGSTDTQYF.

V gene TRBV6-5 combines with J gene TRBJ2-5; TRBD1 aligns across 9 bases. The V gene's germline CDR1 is MNHEY and CDR2 SVGAGI. With 2 bases clipped from V and 5 bases from J, the junction kept 0 bases outside the gene matches. The CDR3 sequence is 13 residues long. In nucleotides, the CDR3 is TGTGCCAGCAGTTACGGGACAGGGGAGACCCAGTACTTC. The encoded protein is CASSYGTGETQYF.

V is TRBV29-1 and J is TRBJ1-1, with D possibly matching TRBD1 (5 bases). The V end lost 4 bases, the J end lost 1 base, and 7 bases lay between the germline ends. The CDR3 extends over 12 amino acids. CDR1 is SQVTM, CDR2 ANQGSEA, per germline. CDR3: CSVVGQNTEAFF. The CDR3 coding sequence is TGCAGCGTTGTAGGACAGAACACTGAAGCTTTCTTT.

The chain recombines TRBV7-9 with TRBJ2-7, with TRBD1 identical over 7 bases. Germline CDR1 SEHNR, CDR2 FQNEAQ (reference sequence). This CDR3 is built from 13 residues. Trimming at V came to 2 bases and at J to 3 bases, leaving 1 base not matched to a gene. CDR3 DNA sequence: TGTGCCAGCAGCTTACAGGGGGACTACGAGCAGTACTTC. It codes for CASSLQGDYEQYF.

V gene TRBV9 combines with J gene TRBJ1-1; D unresolved. The CDR3 is made up of 13 amino acids. Germline V gives CDR1 SGDLS, CDR2 YYNGEE. Trimming took off 1 base at V and 0 bases at J, with 4 bases between the two ends. CDR3 nucleotide sequence: TGTGCCAGCAGCGTAACAGTGAACACTGAAGCTTTCTTT. This encodes CASSVTVNTEAFF.

This rearrangement joins TRBV29-1 to TRBJ1-1; D is unclear. With 4 bases removed from V and 0 bases from J, the gap between germline ends came to 6 bases. This CDR3 spans 12 amino acids. Per the germline V gene, CDR1 is SQVTM and CDR2 is ANQGSEA. CDR3 loop: CSVVLVNTEAFF. Written as DNA, the CDR3 is TGCAGCGTTGTTCTAGTGAACACTGAAGCTTTCTTT.

For the CDR3, the DNA is TGCAGCGCCGGACAGAACACTGAAGCTTTCTTT. Translating gives CSAGQNTEAFF. The chain recombines TRBV29-1 with TRBJ1-1; tentative D call: TRBD1 (5 bases). The V end lost 7 bases, the J end lost 1 base, and 7 bases lay between the germline ends. The CDR3 runs to 11 residues. The germline gives CDR1 SQVTM, CDR2 ANQGSEA.

This rearrangement joins TRBV7-9 to TRBJ1-5; D unclear. This CDR3 contains 13 residues. V shed 1 base and J shed 1 base, with 2 bases lying between them. In germline, CDR1 is SEHNR, CDR2 FQNEAQ (reference sequence). CDR3 region: CASSLDSNQPQHF. The CDR3 DNA reads TGTGCCAGCAGCTTAGACAGCAATCAGCCCCAGCATTTT.

V usage is TRBV4-3 and J usage is TRBJ2-3, with D unclear. This CDR3 contains 14 residues. V shed 1 base and J shed 0 bases, with 5 bases lying between them. Germline CDR1 and CDR2: LGHNA and YSLEER. CDR3 nucleotide sequence: TGCGCCAGCAGCCAAGTCAGTAGCACAGATACGCAGTATTTT. It yields the protein CASSQVSSTDTQYF.

This sequence joins TRBV18 and TRBJ2-7; TRBD1 might be the D (5 bases). The CDR3 runs to 13 residues. Germline assignment: CDR1 KGHSH and CDR2 LQKENI. Trimming stripped 0 bases from V and 6 bases from J, with 9 bases between. CDR3 bases: TGTGCCAGCTCACCACCGAGGACACTCGAGCAGTACTTC. Residues: CASSPPRTLEQYF.

A remark on this clone: Other nucleotide sequences in the sample specify the same CDR3. The chain couples TRBV9 to TRBJ1-2; no clear D. The germline V and J ends were trimmed by 0 bases and 5 bases, with 5 bases remaining between them. This CDR3 contains 12 residues. Germline values: CDR1 SGDLS, CDR2 YYNGEE. The CDR3 region is CASSVGGYGYTF. CDR3 sequence (DNA): TGTGCCAGCAGCGTAGGCGGGTATGGCTACACCTTC.

The chain is built from TRBV9 and TRBJ2-7; 7 nucleotides align to TRBD1. Germline lookup yields CDR1 SGDLS and CDR2 YYNGEE. The CDR3 covers 13 residues. Trimming took 5 bases from V and 0 from J; bases not matched to a gene: 2. The CDR3 DNA reads as TGTGCCAGCAGGGGACAGAGCTCCTACGAGCAGTACTTC. Encoded protein: CASRGQSSYEQYF.

The CDR3 loop reads CASSYRDRGFYGYTF. The CDR3 region has the DNA TGTGCCAGCAGCTACCGAGACAGGGGTTTTTATGGCTACACCTTC. This chain joins TRBV9 and TRBJ1-2, with 8 bases lining up with TRBD1. The CDR3 is 15 amino acids. V gave up 4 bases and J gave up 5 bases; unmatched junction bases: 10. Germline V gene lookup returns CDR1 SGDLS and CDR2 YYNGEE.

The V and J genes are TRBV4-1 and TRBJ2-1, with 9 nucleotides matching TRBD2. CDR3 length: 15 residues. Losses at the gene ends were 1 base for V and 7 bases for J; bases not matched to a gene: 5. Germline V gene data show CDR1 as MGHRA and CDR2 as YSYEKL. The CDR3 loop reads CASSQGALAGNEQFF. CDR3 DNA: TGCGCCAGCAGCCAAGGAGCTCTAGCGGGGAATGAGCAGTTCTTC.

The V and J genes are TRBV21-1 and TRBJ1-1; the DNA was not compared with TRBD1, the D call given in the table. TRBV21-1 is a pseudogene. This CDR3 region has 13 residues. The CDR3 DNA reads TGTGCCAGCAGCAAACCAGTGAACACTGAAGCTTTCTTT. This gives the protein CASSKPVNTEAFF.

Here the CDR3 reads CASLFRQGGTDTQYF. The DNA for the CDR3 is TGTGCCAGCCTCTTCAGGCAGGGGGGCACAGATACGCAGTATTTT. The rearrangement uses TRBV7-9 and TRBJ2-3; 7 bases map to TRBD1. V gave up 8 bases and J gave up 1 base; unmatched junction bases: 9. The CDR3 loop spans 15 amino acids. Germline lookup yields CDR1 SEHNR and CDR2 FQNEAQ (reference sequence). Drawing the rest from reference TRBV7-9 and TRBJ2-3, the complete variable domain is DTGVSQNPRHKITKRGQNVTFRCDPISEHNRLYWYRQTLGQGPEFLTYFQNEAQLEKSRLLSDRFSAERPKGSFSTLEIQRTEQGDSAMYLCASLFRQGGTDTQYFGPGTRLTVL.

A single count supports this clone. The rearrangement links TRBV19 to TRBJ1-2; no clear D. Trimming took off 6 bases at V and 4 bases at J, with 12 bases between the two ends. Germline assignment: CDR1 LNHDA and CDR2 SQIVND (reference sequence). This CDR3 comprises 13 residues. CDR3 nucleotides: TGTGCCAGTAGCAGGTGGTATGGCTATGGCTACACCTTC. It encodes CASSRWYGYGYTF.

This clone was seen only a few times. The J gene is TRBJ1-2, the V gene TRBV19; D is possibly TRBD1 (5 bases). The length of the CDR3 is 15 residues. The V end lost 0 bases, the J end lost 7 bases, and 15 bases lay between the germline ends. Germline CDR1 reads LNHDA; CDR2 reads SQIVND (reference sequence). The CDR3 DNA is TGTGCCAGTAGTATAGAAGGGGCCCAAGGTCGTGGCTACACCTTC. Translated: CASSIEGAQGRGYTF. Full variable domain (outside the CDR3, taken from reference TRBV19 and TRBJ1-2): DGGITQSPKYLFRKEGQNVTLSCEQNLNHDAMYWYRQDPGQGLRLIYYSQIVNDFQKGDIAEGYSVSREKKESFPLTVTSAQKNPTAFYLCASSIEGAQGRGYTFGSGTRLTVV.

In regard to this clone: It may be a read error: a sequence one base away is much more abundant. The chain couples TRBV5-1 to TRBJ2-7; D gene ambiguous. Germline V gene data show CDR1 as SGHRS and CDR2 as YFSETQ. The CDR3 contains 12 residues. The V end was cut by 0 bases, the J end by 2 bases, with 3 bases between. CDR3 loop: CASSLGAYEQYF. In DNA form, the CDR3 reads TGCGCCAGCAGCTTGGGGGCCTACGAGCAGTACTTC.

CDR3 nucleotides: TGTGCCAGCAGCAAAAAAAAGACAGGGGGTAACTATGGCTACACCTTC. It yields the protein CASSKKKTGGNYGYTF. The genes are TRBV21-1 and TRBJ1-2; the table assigns TRBD1, which was not confirmed against the DNA. TRBV21-1 counts as a pseudogene. There are 16 residues in the CDR3.

The rearrangement uses TRBV7-3 and TRBJ2-7; 8 bases align to TRBD1. Germline V gene sequence: CDR1 SGHTA, CDR2 FQGTGA. The CDR3 is 13 amino acids. The trim removed 3 bases at V and 3 bases at J, leaving 1 base unmatched. CDR3 region: CASSFGQGYEQYF. CDR3 coding DNA: TGTGCCAGCAGCTTTGGACAGGGCTACGAGCAGTACTTC.

The rearrangement joins TRBV29-1 to TRBJ1-2, with a weak D call TRBD1 (6 bases). Germline assignment: CDR1 SQVTM and CDR2 ANQGSEA. Trimming cost V 4 bases and J 5 bases, with 8 bases left between them. The CDR3 runs to 11 residues. The CDR3 loop is CSVAQGYGYTF. The CDR3 nucleotides are TGCAGCGTTGCACAGGGATATGGCTACACCTTC.